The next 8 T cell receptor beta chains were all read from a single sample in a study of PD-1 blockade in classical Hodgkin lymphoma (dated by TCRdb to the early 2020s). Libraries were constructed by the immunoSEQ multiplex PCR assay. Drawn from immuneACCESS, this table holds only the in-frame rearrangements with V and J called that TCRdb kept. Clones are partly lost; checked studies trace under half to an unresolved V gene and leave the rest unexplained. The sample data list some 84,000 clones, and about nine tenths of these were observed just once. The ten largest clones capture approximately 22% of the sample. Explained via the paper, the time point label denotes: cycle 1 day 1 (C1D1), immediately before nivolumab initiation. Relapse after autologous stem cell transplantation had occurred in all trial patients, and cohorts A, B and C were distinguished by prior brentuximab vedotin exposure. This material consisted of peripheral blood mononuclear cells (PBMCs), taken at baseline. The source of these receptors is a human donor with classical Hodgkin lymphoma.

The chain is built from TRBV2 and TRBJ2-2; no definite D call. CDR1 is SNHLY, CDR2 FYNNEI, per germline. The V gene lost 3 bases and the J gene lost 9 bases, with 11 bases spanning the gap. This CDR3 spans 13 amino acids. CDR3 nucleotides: TGTGCCAGCAGTGATCTTAAGGTCCGGGAGCTGTTTTTT. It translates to CASSDLKVRELFF.

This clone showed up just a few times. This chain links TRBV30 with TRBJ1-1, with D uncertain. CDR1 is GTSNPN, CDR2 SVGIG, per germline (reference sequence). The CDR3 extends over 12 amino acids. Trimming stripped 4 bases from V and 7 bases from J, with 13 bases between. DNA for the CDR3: TGTGCCTGGAACCGGCGGGCAGGTGAAGCTTTCTTT. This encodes CAWNRRAGEAFF.

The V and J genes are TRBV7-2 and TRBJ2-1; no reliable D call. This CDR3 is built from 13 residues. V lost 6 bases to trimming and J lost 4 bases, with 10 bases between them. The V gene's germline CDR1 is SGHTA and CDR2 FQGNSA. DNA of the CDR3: TGTGCCAGCAGTAAGGACGGGTACAATGAGCAGTTCTTC. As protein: CASSKDGYNEQFF.

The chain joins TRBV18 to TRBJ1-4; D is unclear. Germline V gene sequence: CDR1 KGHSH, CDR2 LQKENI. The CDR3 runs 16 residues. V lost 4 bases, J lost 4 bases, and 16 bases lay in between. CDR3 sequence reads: CASSLNNRANNEKLFF. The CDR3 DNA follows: TGTGCCAGCTCACTCAATAATAGAGCTAATAATGAAAAACTGTTTTTT.

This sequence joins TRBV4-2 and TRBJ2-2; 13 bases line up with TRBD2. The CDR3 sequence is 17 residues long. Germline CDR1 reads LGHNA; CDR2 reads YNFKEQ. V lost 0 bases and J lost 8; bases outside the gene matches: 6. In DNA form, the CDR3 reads TGTGCCAGCAGCCAAGAAGGACTAGCGGGAGCAGTTGGGGAGCTGTTTTTT. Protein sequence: CASSQEGLAGAVGELFF.

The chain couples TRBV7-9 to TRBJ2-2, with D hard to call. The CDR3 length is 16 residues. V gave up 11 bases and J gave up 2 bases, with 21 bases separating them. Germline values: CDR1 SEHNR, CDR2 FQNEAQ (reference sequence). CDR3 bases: TGTGCCTACTCTTCCGGGCCGCAACCTAACACCGGGGAGCTGTTTTTT. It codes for CAYSSGPQPNTGELFF.

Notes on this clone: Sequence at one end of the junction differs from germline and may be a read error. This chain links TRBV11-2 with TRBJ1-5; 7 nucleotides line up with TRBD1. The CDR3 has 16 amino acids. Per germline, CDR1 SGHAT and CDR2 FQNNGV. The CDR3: CASSLGWDSDNQPQHF. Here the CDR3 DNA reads TGTGCCAGCAGCTTGGGGTGGGACAGCGACAATCAACCCCAGCATTTT.

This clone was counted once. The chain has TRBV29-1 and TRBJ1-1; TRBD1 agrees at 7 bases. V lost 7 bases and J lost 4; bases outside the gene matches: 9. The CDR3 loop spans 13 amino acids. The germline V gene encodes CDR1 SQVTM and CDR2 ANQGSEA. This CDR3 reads CSGQQGTGTEAFF. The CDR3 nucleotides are TGCAGCGGGCAACAGGGGACTGGCACTGAAGCTTTCTTT.